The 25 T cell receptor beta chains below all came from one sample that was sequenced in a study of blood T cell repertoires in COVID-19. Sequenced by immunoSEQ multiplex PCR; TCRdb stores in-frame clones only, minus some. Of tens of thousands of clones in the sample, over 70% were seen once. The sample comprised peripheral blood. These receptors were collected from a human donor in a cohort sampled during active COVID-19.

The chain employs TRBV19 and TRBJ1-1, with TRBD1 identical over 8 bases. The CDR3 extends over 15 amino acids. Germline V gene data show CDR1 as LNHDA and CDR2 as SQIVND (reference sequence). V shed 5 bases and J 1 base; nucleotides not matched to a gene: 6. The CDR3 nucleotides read TGTGCCAGTAGTCCCTGGACAGGGAAGAACACTGAAGCTTTCTTT. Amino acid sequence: CASSPWTGKNTEAFF.

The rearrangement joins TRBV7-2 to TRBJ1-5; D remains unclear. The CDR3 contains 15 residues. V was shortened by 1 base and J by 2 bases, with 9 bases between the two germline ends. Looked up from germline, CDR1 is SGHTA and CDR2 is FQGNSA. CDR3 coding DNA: TGTGCCAGCAGCTTAGTGGGCGGGGGCAATCAGCCCCAGCATTTT. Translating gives CASSLVGGGNQPQHF.

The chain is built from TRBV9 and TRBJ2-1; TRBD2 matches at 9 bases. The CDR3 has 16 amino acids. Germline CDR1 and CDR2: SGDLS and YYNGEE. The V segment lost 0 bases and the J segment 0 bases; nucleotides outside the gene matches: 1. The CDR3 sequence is CASSVDSGSSYNEQFF. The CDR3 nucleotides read TGTGCCAGCAGCGTAGATAGCGGGAGCTCCTACAATGAGCAGTTCTTC.

The DNA of the CDR3 is TGTGCCAGCAGCTTCGGCCTAGCCTACGAGCAGTACTTC. Its protein product is CASSFGLAYEQYF. The chain uses TRBV7-9 and TRBJ2-7; D ambiguous. CDR3 length: 13 residues. The germline V gene has CDR1 SEHNR and CDR2 FQNEAQ (reference sequence). Trimming took off 3 bases at V and 2 bases at J, with 8 bases between the two ends.

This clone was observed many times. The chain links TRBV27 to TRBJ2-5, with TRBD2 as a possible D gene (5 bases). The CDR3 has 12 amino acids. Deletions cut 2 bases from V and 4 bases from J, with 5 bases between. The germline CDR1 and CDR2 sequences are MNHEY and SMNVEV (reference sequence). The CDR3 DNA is TGTGCCAGCAGTTTAGAGGGAGAGACCCAGTACTTC. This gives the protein CASSLEGETQYF.

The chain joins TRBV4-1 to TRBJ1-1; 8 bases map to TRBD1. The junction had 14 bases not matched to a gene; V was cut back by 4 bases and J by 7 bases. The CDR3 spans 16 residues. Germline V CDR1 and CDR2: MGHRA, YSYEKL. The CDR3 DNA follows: TGCGCCAGCAGCCCATCAGGGGGCCCTAAGGGAGTTGAAGCTTTCTTT. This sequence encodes CASSPSGGPKGVEAFF.

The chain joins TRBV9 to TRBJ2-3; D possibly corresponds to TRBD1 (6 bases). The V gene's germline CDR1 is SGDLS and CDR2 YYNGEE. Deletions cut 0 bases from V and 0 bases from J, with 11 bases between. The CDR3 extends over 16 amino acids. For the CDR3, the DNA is TGTGCCAGCAGCGTAGAACTGGACAGCAGCACAGATACGCAGTATTTT. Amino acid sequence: CASSVELDSSTDTQYF. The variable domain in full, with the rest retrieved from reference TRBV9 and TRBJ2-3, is DSGVTQTPKHLITATGQRVTLRCSPRSGDLSVYWYQQSLDQGLQFLIQYYNGEERAKGNILERFSAQQFPDLHSELNLSSLELGDSALYFCASSVELDSSTDTQYFGPGTRLTVL.

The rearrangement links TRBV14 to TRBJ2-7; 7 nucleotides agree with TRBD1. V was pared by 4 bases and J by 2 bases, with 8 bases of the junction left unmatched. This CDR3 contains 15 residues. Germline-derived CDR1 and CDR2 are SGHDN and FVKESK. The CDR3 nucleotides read TGTGCCAGCAGCCTCACAGGGGCCCCCACCTACGAGCAGTACGTC. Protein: CASSLTGAPTYEQYV.

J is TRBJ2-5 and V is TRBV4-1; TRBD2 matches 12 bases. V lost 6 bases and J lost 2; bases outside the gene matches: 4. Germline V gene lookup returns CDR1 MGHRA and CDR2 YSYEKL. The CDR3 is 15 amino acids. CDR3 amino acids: CASSLAGGPQETQYF. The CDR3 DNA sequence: TGCGCCAGCAGTCTAGCGGGGGGGCCACAAGAGACCCAGTACTTC.

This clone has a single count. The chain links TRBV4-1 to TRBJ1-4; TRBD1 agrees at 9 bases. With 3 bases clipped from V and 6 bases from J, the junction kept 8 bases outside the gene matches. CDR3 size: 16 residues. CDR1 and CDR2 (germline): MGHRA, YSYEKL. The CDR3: CASSQGQGPIDEKLFF. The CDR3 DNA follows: TGCGCCAGCAGCCAGGGACAGGGCCCAATTGATGAAAAACTGTTTTTT.

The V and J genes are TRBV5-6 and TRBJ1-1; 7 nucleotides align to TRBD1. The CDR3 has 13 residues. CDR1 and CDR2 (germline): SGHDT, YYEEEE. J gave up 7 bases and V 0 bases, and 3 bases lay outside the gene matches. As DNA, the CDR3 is TGTGCCAGCAGCTTGGTCCAGGGGGGTGAAGCTTTCTTT. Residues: CASSLVQGGEAFF.

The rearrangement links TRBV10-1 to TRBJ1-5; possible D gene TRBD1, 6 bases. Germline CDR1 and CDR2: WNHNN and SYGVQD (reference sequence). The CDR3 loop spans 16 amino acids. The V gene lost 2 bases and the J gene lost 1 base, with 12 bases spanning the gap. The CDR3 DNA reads TGCGCCAGCAGTGAGCATGCAGGGGCCAGCAATCAGCCCCAGCATTTT. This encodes CASSEHAGASNQPQHF.

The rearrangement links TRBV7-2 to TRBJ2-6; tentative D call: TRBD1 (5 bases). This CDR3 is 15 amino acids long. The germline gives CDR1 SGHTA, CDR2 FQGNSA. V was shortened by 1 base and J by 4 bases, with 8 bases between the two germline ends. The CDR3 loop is CASSLGRAGANVLTF. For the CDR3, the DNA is TGTGCCAGCAGCTTAGGCAGGGCGGGGGCCAACGTCCTGACTTTC.

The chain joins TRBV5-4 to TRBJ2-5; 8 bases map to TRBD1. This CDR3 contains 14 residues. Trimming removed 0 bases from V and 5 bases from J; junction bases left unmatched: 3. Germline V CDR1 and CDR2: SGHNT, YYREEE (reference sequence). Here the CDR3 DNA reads TGTGCCAGCAGCTTGGAGGGGGACAGGGAGACCCAGTACTTC. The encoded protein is CASSLEGDRETQYF.

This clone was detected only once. In DNA, the CDR3 is TGTGCCAGCAGCCATAGCTCCAATCAGCCCCAGCATTTT. This sequence encodes CASSHSSNQPQHF. The genes are TRBV7-6 and TRBJ1-5; unclear D gene. Germline loops: CDR1 SGHVS, CDR2 FNYEAQ. Trimming removed 5 bases from V and 3 bases from J, with 8 bases in between. The CDR3 runs 13 residues.

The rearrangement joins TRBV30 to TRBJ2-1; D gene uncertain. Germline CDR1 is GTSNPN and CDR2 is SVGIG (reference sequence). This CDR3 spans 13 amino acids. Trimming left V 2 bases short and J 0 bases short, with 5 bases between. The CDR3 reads CAWSLVSYNEQFF. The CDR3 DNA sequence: TGTGCCTGGAGTTTAGTCTCCTACAATGAGCAGTTCTTC.

CDR3 in DNA: TGTGCCAGCAGCCCGCCAGGGGAGTATGAAAAACTGTTTTTT. This gives the protein CASSPPGEYEKLFF. The chain recombines TRBV6-6 with TRBJ1-4; a possible D gene is TRBD1 (6 bases). The CDR3 runs to 14 residues. Germline V gene sequence: CDR1 MNHNY, CDR2 SVGAGI (reference sequence). With 6 bases removed from V and 6 bases from J, the gap between germline ends came to 14 bases.

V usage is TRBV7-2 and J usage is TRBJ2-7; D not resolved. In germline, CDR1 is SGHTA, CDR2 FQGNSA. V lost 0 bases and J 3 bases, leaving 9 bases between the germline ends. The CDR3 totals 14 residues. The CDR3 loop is CASSLAPGFYEQYV. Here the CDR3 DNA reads TGTGCCAGCAGCTTAGCCCCAGGATTCTACGAGCAGTACGTC.

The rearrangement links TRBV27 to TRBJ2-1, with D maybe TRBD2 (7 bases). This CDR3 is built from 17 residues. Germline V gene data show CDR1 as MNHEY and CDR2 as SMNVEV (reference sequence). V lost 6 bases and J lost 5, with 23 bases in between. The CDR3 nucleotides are TGTGCCAGCAGCCGGGTAGGGGGAGGGCCCCACAACAATGAGCAGTTCTTC. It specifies CASSRVGGGPHNNEQFF.

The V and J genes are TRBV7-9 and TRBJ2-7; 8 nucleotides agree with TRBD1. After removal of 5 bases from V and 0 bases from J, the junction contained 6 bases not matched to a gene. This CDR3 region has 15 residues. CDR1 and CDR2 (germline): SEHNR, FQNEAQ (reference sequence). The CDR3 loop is CASSPRTGGSYEQYF. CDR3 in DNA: TGTGCCAGCAGCCCCCGTACAGGGGGCTCCTACGAGCAGTACTTC. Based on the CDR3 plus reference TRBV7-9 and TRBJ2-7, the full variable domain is DTGVSQNPRHKITKRGQNVTFRCDPISEHNRLYWYRQTLGQGPEFLTYFQNEAQLEKSRLLSDRFSAERPKGSFSTLEIQRTEQGDSAMYLCASSPRTGGSYEQYFGPGTRLTVT.

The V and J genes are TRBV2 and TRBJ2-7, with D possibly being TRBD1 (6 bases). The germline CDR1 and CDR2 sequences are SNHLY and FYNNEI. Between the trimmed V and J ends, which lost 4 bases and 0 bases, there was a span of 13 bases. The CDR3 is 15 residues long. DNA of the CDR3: TGTGCCAGCAGTGTTGTCCAGGGGCCCTCCTACGAGCAGTACTTC. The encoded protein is CASSVVQGPSYEQYF.

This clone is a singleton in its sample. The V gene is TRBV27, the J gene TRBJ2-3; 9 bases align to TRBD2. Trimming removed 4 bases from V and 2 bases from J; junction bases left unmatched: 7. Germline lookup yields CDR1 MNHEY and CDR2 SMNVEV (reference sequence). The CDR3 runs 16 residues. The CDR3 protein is CASSSPLAGLTDTQYF. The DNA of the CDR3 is TGTGCCAGCAGTTCTCCACTAGCGGGCCTCACAGATACGCAGTATTTT.

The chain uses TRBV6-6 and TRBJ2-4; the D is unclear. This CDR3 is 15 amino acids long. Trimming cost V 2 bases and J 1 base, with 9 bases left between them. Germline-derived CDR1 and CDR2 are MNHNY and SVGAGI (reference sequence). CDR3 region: CASSYSLDAKNIQYF. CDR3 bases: TGTGCCAGCAGTTACAGCCTCGATGCCAAAAACATTCAGTACTTC.

The CDR3 sequence is CASSLGRGSLYEQYV. The CDR3 nucleotides are TGTGCCAGCAGCTTAGGGAGGGGCTCTCTCTACGAGCAGTACGTC. This chain joins TRBV7-2 and TRBJ2-7, with TRBD2 as a possible D gene (6 bases). The CDR3 sequence is 15 residues long. Trimming removed 1 base at V and 3 bases at J, with 13 bases between. Germline CDR1 reads SGHTA; CDR2 reads FQGNSA.

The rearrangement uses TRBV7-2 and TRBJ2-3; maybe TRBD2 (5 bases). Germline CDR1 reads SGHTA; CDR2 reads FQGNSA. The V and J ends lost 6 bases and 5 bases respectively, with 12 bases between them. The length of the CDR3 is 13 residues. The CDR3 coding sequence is TGTGCCAGCAGACCGGGGAACGGAGATACGCAGTATTTT. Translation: CASRPGNGDTQYF.